The 13 T cell receptor beta chains given below trace back to one sample, sequenced in a study of radiation and T cells in renal cell carcinoma. This table comes from immunoSEQ multiplex PCR, and its TCRdb copy is limited to in-frame clones, with some not included. This table holds 150,000 or so clones, 88% found once. The sample's time point: baseline pretreatment blood. Stated treatment: 15 Gy SBRT to primary tumor, nephrectomy 4 weeks later. Material: blood, obtained from a patient whose treatment included radiotherapy and nephrectomy. All receptors derive from a woman aged 70 to 79 with renal cell carcinoma.

This chain uses TRBV2 with TRBJ2-2; 8 nucleotides agree with TRBD1. V lost 1 base and J lost 4; bases outside the gene matches: 8. The CDR3 runs to 17 residues. Germline V gene data show CDR1 as SNHLY and CDR2 as FYNNEI. CDR3 amino acids: CASSEVRTGRTTGELFF. In DNA, the CDR3 is TGTGCCAGCAGTGAAGTCCGGACAGGGCGGACCACCGGGGAGCTGTTTTTT. The variable domain in full, with the rest retrieved from reference TRBV2 and TRBJ2-2, is EPEVTQTPSHQVTQMGQEVILRCVPISNHLYFYWYRQILGQKVEFLVSFYNNEISEKSEIFDDQFSVERPDGSNFTLKIRSTKLEDSAMYFCASSEVRTGRTTGELFFGEGSRLTVL.

The rearrangement links TRBV14 to TRBJ2-2; perhaps TRBD1 as D (6 bases). Deletions cut 3 bases from V and 1 base from J, with 12 bases between. Looked up from germline, CDR1 is SGHDN and CDR2 is FVKESK. There are 16 residues in the CDR3. The CDR3 nucleotides are TGTGCCAGCAGCCAGGCCGGGACAATGAACACCGGGGAGCTGTTTTTT. Amino acid sequence: CASSQAGTMNTGELFF.

The chain carries TRBV7-2 and TRBJ1-3; no firm D call. The ends were cut back, 4 bases at V and 2 bases at J, with 12 bases in the middle. This CDR3 region has 15 residues. Germline-derived CDR1 and CDR2 are SGHTA and FQGNSA. For the CDR3, the DNA is TGTGCCAGCAGCTCCCAAGACCGGCCTGGAAACACCATATATTTT. Its translation: CASSSQDRPGNTIYF.

V and J are TRBV5-4 and TRBJ1-1; 7 positions agree with TRBD1. The germline V gene encodes CDR1 SGHNT and CDR2 YYREEE (reference sequence). The CDR3 runs to 16 residues. Germline trimming cut 1 base from V and 2 bases from J; bases unmatched to any gene: 8. The CDR3 loop is CASSLPTGTVNTEAFF. In DNA form, the CDR3 reads TGTGCCAGCAGCTTGCCGACCGGGACAGTCAACACTGAAGCTTTCTTT.

The chain uses TRBV5-3 and TRBJ2-5; D is perhaps TRBD1 (6 bases). TRBV5-3 is known as an ORF, though its function is uncertain. Trimming took 5 bases from V and 4 from J, leaving 9 bases between them. CDR3 length: 12 residues. CDR3 in DNA: TGTGCCAGAAGAGCCAGGGGAGAGACCCAGTACTTC. It encodes CARRARGETQYF.

The rearrangement links TRBV19 to TRBJ2-5; 7 nucleotides agree with TRBD1. The CDR3 runs 14 residues. CDR1 and CDR2 from the germline V gene are LNHDA and SQIVND (reference sequence). The junction had 6 bases not matched to a gene; V was cut back by 3 bases and J by 5 bases. The CDR3 region is CASSMSGGRETQYF. CDR3 DNA: TGTGCCAGTAGTATGTCAGGGGGTAGGGAGACCCAGTACTTC.

On this clone itself: The same CDR3 is also encoded by other DNA sequences in this sample. This rearrangement joins TRBV28 to TRBJ1-2; D might be TRBD1 (5 bases). V was shortened by 5 bases and J by 1 base, with 8 bases between the two germline ends. Germline CDR1 reads MDHEN; CDR2 reads SYDVKM. This CDR3 spans 13 amino acids. The CDR3 sequence is CASSLGLNYGYTF. The CDR3 DNA reads TGTGCCAGCAGTCTGGGACTTAACTATGGCTACACCTTC.

The chain carries TRBV19 and TRBJ1-1; D unclear. The ends were cut back, 7 bases at V and 5 bases at J, with 14 bases in the middle. The CDR3 length is 13 residues. The germline V gene encodes CDR1 LNHDA and CDR2 SQIVND (reference sequence). In DNA, the CDR3 is TGTGCCAGTACCCCCGCGTCTGCAACTGAAGCTTTCTTT. It is translated as CASTPASATEAFF.

This clone was observed a handful of times. The chain couples TRBV19 to TRBJ1-1; 8 bases match TRBD1. The V gene's germline CDR1 is LNHDA and CDR2 SQIVND (reference sequence). The V and J ends lost 5 bases and 0 bases, in that order; junction bases with no gene match: 5. The CDR3 covers 15 residues. The chain's CDR3 is CASSLDRAMNTEAFF. In DNA, the CDR3 is TGTGCCAGTAGTCTGGACAGGGCGATGAACACTGAAGCTTTCTTT.

This clone was found once. The chain combines TRBV7-9 with TRBJ1-1; 10 positions match TRBD1. This CDR3 is built from 17 residues. V lost 0 bases, J lost 6 bases, and 10 bases stayed unmatched. Germline V gene lookup returns CDR1 SEHNR and CDR2 FQNEAQ (reference sequence). CDR3 sequence (DNA): TGTGCCAGCAGCTTAGCAAGAGACAGGGGGCGCGTGGCTGAAGCTTTCTTT. Residues: CASSLARDRGRVAEAFF. Using reference TRBV7-9 and TRBJ1-1 for the parts outside the CDR3, the full variable domain is DTGVSQNPRHKITKRGQNVTFRCDPISEHNRLYWYRQTLGQGPEFLTYFQNEAQLEKSRLLSDRFSAERPKGSFSTLEIQRTEQGDSAMYLCASSLARDRGRVAEAFFGQGTRLTVV.

CDR3 protein: CARGQILSNTEAFF. The CDR3 nucleotides are TGTGCCAGGGGACAGATACTATCGAACACTGAAGCTTTCTTT. The rearrangement joins TRBV2 to TRBJ1-1; the match to TRBD1 covers 7 bases. The CDR3 runs to 14 residues. The junction had 8 bases not matched to a gene; V was cut back by 9 bases and J by 1 base. Germline CDR1 and CDR2: SNHLY and FYNNEI.

The V gene is TRBV27, the J gene TRBJ2-3, with D perhaps TRBD2 (6 bases). The CDR3 consists of 16 residues. V lost 3 bases to trimming and J lost 4 bases, with 17 bases between them. Germline V gene lookup returns CDR1 MNHEY and CDR2 SMNVEV (reference sequence). Here the CDR3 reads CASSFRGFFPPDTQYF. Here the CDR3 DNA reads TGTGCCAGCAGTTTCCGGGGGTTCTTTCCTCCAGATACGCAGTATTTT.

The chain has TRBV9 and TRBJ1-3, with a tentative D call TRBD1 (5 bases). V was pared by 5 bases and J by 4 bases, with 7 bases between. Looked up from germline, CDR1 is SGDLS and CDR2 is YYNGEE. The CDR3 is 12 amino acids. The CDR3 nucleotides are TGTGCCAGCAGTGAGGGGGGAAACACCATATATTTT. Residues: CASSEGGNTIYF.